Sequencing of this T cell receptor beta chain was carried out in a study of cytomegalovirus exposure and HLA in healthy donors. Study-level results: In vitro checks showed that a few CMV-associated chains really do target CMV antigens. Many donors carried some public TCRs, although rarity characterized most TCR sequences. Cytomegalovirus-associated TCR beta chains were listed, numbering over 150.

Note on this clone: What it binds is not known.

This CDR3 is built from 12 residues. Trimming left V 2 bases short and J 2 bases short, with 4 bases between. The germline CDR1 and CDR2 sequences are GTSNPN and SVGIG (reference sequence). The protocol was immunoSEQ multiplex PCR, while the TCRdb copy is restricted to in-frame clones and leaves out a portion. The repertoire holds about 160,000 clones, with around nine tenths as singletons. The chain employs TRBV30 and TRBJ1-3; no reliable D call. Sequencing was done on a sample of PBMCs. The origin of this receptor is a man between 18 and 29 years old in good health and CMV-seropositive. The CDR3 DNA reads TGTGCCTGGAGTTCAGCTGGAAACACCATATATTTT. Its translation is CAWSSAGNTIYF. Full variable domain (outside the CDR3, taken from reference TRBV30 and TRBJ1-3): SQTIHQWPATLVQPVGSPLSLECTVEGTSNPNLYWYRQAAGRGLQLLFYSVGIGQISSEVPQNLSASRPQDRQFILSSKKLLLSDSGFYLCAWSSAGNTIYFGEGSWLTVV.